This TCR beta chain was captured by sequencing in a study of blood T cell repertoires in COVID-19. Study-wide background: COVID-19 samples collected from the United States, Italy and Spain covered acute and convalescent phases. PBMCs, B-cell-depleted T cells, or T cells provided the cDNA or gDNA that made up the material.

The data were produced by immunoSEQ multiplex PCR, yet TCRdb's version contains in-frame clones alone and is incomplete. The top ten hold under 5.5% of the sample, which has approximately 250,000 clones, around 84% seen once. Germline CDR1 and CDR2: MNHEY and SVGAGI. The CDR3 contains 14 residues. Trimming stripped 10 bases from V and 8 bases from J, with 21 bases between. Material: peripheral blood. V usage is TRBV6-5 and J usage is TRBJ1-3, with a possible D match to TRBD1 (6 bases). The clonotype originates from a man between 60 and 70 years old with acute or convalescent COVID-19. CDR3 protein: CATRILDSLDTIYF. CDR3 DNA: TGTGCCACCAGAATCTTGGACAGTCTCGACACCATATATTTT.